This passage covers 27 T cell receptor beta chains from one sample sequenced in a study of blood T cell repertoires in COVID-19. Only in-frame clones appear in the TCRdb table, and some are missing; sequencing was by immunoSEQ multiplex PCR. The table has roughly 140,000 clones, under 90% seen once; the top ten hold approximately 8%. Material: peripheral blood. The receptors come from a human donor in a cohort sampled during active COVID-19.

The chain is built from TRBV6-6 and TRBJ1-1; TRBD1 matches at 8 bases. The CDR3 contains 16 residues. CDR1 and CDR2 from the germline V gene are MNHNY and SVGAGI (reference sequence). The trim removed 7 bases at V and 0 bases at J, leaving 10 bases unmatched. This CDR3 is CASKTSGGSMNTEAFF. CDR3 coding DNA: TGTGCCAGCAAAACGTCAGGGGGCTCCATGAACACTGAAGCTTTCTTT.

This chain joins TRBV6-5 and TRBJ2-7; 7 bases fit TRBD1. Trimming cost V 0 bases and J 4 bases; bases outside gene matches: 9. The germline CDR1 and CDR2 sequences are MNHEY and SVGAGI. The CDR3 contains 16 residues. The CDR3 nucleotides are TGTGCCAGCAGTTACTCCGGCACAGGGGCACTTTACGAGCAGTACTTC. Translation: CASSYSGTGALYEQYF.

This sequence joins TRBV6-1 and TRBJ2-7; 7 bases agree with TRBD1. The germline gives CDR1 MNHNS, CDR2 SASEGT. Germline trimming cut 0 bases from V and 2 bases from J; bases unmatched to any gene: 7. The CDR3 consists of 16 residues. CDR3 sequence: CASSEAVRQGAYEQYF. CDR3 coding DNA: TGTGCCAGCAGTGAAGCCGTTCGGCAGGGGGCCTACGAGCAGTACTTC.

This chain uses TRBV5-1 with TRBJ2-6, with D possibly being TRBD1 (5 bases). The CDR3 contains 16 residues. The germline gives CDR1 SGHRS, CDR2 YFSETQ. Trimming took 1 base from V and 0 from J, leaving 8 bases between them. CDR3 in amino acids: CASSLTGTSGANVLTF. CDR3 DNA: TGCGCCAGCAGCTTGACAGGCACCTCTGGGGCCAACGTCCTGACTTTC.

The chain joins TRBV6-2 or TRBV6-3 to TRBJ2-7; weak D call: TRBD1 (5 bases). This CDR3 has 16 amino acids. V was clipped by 5 bases and J by 2 bases, with 19 bases between them. CDR1 is MNHEY, CDR2 SVGEGT, per germline. CDR3 DNA: TGTGCCAGCAGTAAAGACAGCAAATTGAACCCCTACGAGCAGTACTTC. Protein: CASSKDSKLNPYEQYF.

The chain couples TRBV5-1 to TRBJ2-7; 8 bases agree with TRBD2. Looked up from germline, CDR1 is SGHRS and CDR2 is YFSETQ. V was clipped by 6 bases and J by 1 base; unmatched bases: 12. The CDR3 length is 16 residues. CDR3 nucleotide sequence: TGCGCCAGCACCCGGTTAACTAGCGGAGATTCCTACGAGCAGTACTTC. It specifies CASTRLTSGDSYEQYF.

This chain uses TRBV19 with TRBJ1-5; D remains unclear. The CDR3 loop spans 14 amino acids. Deletions cut 3 bases from V and 6 bases from J, with 12 bases between. Germline V lookup: CDR1 LNHDA, CDR2 SQIVND (reference sequence). The chain's CDR3 is CASSMSRLSQPQHF. The CDR3 nucleotides read TGTGCCAGTAGTATGTCCAGGTTATCTCAGCCCCAGCATTTT.

This clone was recorded only once. The V call is TRBV4-1, the J call TRBJ2-1; TRBD2 matches at 12 bases. This CDR3 comprises 20 residues. CDR1 and CDR2 from the germline V gene are MGHRA and YSYEKL. Trimming cost V 1 base and J 0 bases; bases outside gene matches: 10. DNA for the CDR3: TGCGCCAGCAGCCAAGCAGCTAGCGGGAGGGCCGGGTACTCCTACAATGAGCAGTTCTTC. Translation gives CASSQAASGRAGYSYNEQFF.

The rearrangement links TRBV3-1 (or the pseudogene TRBV3-2) to TRBJ1-4; D gene ambiguous. Germline CDR1 reads LGHDT; CDR2 reads YNNKEL (reference sequence). CDR3 length equals 13 residues. The V gene lost 4 bases and the J gene lost 8 bases, with 11 bases spanning the gap. DNA of the CDR3: TGTGCCAGCAGCCCCCCAAGCCGAGAAAAACTGTTTTTT. Encoded protein: CASSPPSREKLFF.

The V gene is TRBV25-1, the J gene TRBJ2-7; D is perhaps TRBD2 (5 bases). Between the trimmed V and J ends, which lost 7 bases and 0 bases, there was a span of 25 bases. The CDR3 is 18 amino acids. Germline CDR1 and CDR2: MGHDK and SYGVNS. CDR3 DNA sequence: TGTGCCAGCACTAAATTCCCCTATCCGGACTCTTACTCCTACGAGCAGTACTTC. It yields the protein CASTKFPYPDSYSYEQYF.

The V and J genes are TRBV29-1 and TRBJ1-2; 8 bases align to TRBD1. V was clipped by 7 bases and J by 2 bases; unmatched bases: 3. Germline V lookup: CDR1 SQVTM, CDR2 ANQGSEA. The CDR3 runs 12 residues. The CDR3 nucleotides read TGCAGCGCCTGGACAGGGAACTATGGCTACACCTTC. Translating gives CSAWTGNYGYTF.

V usage is TRBV6-2 or TRBV6-3 and J usage is TRBJ2-7; D is uncertain. Deletions cut 2 bases from V and 6 bases from J, with 5 bases between. The CDR3 spans 11 residues. The germline gives CDR1 MNHEY, CDR2 SVGEGT. The DNA of the CDR3 is TGTGCCAGCAGTTACCAGGCCGAGCAGTACTTC. This gives the protein CASSYQAEQYF.

This chain joins TRBV28 and TRBJ1-2; tentative D call: TRBD1 (5 bases). V was shortened by 5 bases and J by 2 bases, with 9 bases between the two germline ends. Germline V gene lookup returns CDR1 MDHEN and CDR2 SYDVKM. The CDR3 sequence is 13 residues long. CDR3 DNA: TGTGCCAGCAGTGCAGGGATGAACTATGGCTACACCTTC. Protein product: CASSAGMNYGYTF.

J is TRBJ2-5 and V is TRBV11-2, with D possibly being TRBD2 (6 bases). Per the germline V gene, CDR1 is SGHAT and CDR2 is FQNNGV. The CDR3 contains 15 residues. Trimming left V 0 bases short and J 4 bases short, with 12 bases between. CDR3 in amino acids: CASSLEEGRGETQYF. CDR3 nucleotides: TGTGCCAGCAGCTTAGAAGAGGGGCGGGGAGAGACCCAGTACTTC.

The rearrangement uses TRBV3-1 (or the pseudogene TRBV3-2) and TRBJ2-5; 9 bases are a match to TRBD2. V gave up 6 bases and J gave up 5 bases; unmatched junction bases: 13. The CDR3 extends over 16 amino acids. Germline CDR1 is LGHDT and CDR2 is YNNKEL (reference sequence). The CDR3, as DNA: TGTGCCAGCAGAAGGCTAGCGGGATCCTTTGGGGAGACCCAGTACTTC. Its protein product is CASRRLAGSFGETQYF.

The rearrangement links TRBV6-2 or TRBV6-3 to TRBJ2-7, with 13 positions matching TRBD2. Germline values: CDR1 MNHEY, CDR2 SVGEGT. Germline trimming cut 6 bases from V and 4 bases from J; bases unmatched to any gene: 3. The CDR3 has 14 residues. The CDR3 DNA reads as TGTGCCAGCAGCCGACTAGCGGGAGGATACGAGCAGTACTTC. The encoded protein is CASSRLAGGYEQYF.

The chain has TRBV5-1 and TRBJ1-2; TRBD1 aligns across 8 bases. The germline CDR1 and CDR2 sequences are SGHRS and YFSETQ. Trimming took 2 bases from V and 0 from J; bases not matched to a gene: 3. CDR3 length: 15 residues. The CDR3 region is CASSLQGVANYGYTF. As DNA, the CDR3 is TGCGCCAGCAGCTTACAGGGGGTAGCTAACTATGGCTACACCTTC.

This chain connects TRBV15 to TRBJ2-1; 14 bases are shared with TRBD2. This CDR3 is built from 18 residues. Germline CDR1 LNHNV, CDR2 YYDKDF (reference sequence). V lost 6 bases to trimming and J lost 9 bases; unmatched junction nucleotides: 16. The CDR3 nucleotides are TGTGCCACCAGAAACCACCCGGGACTAGCGGGAGATAAGGTTGAGCAGTTCTTC. Translating gives CATRNHPGLAGDKVEQFF.

The CDR3 DNA sequence: TGTGCCAGCAGCATTCACAGGATACCTAACTATGGCTACACCTTC. Translation gives CASSIHRIPNYGYTF. J is TRBJ1-2 and V is TRBV9; possibly TRBD1 for D (5 bases). The CDR3 contains 15 residues. Germline V CDR1 and CDR2: SGDLS, YYNGEE. V dropped 4 bases and J dropped 0 bases, with 13 bases sitting between them.

This sequence joins TRBV7-8 and TRBJ1-2; 7 nucleotides line up with TRBD1. Per germline, CDR1 SGHVS and CDR2 FQNEAQ. V lost 2 bases, J lost 7 bases, and 10 bases stayed unmatched. The CDR3 length is 15 residues. CDR3 region: CASSLRTGDESGYTF. The CDR3 nucleotides are TGTGCCAGCAGCTTACGAACAGGGGACGAGAGTGGCTACACCTTC.

The chain is built from TRBV4-1 and TRBJ2-6; possibly TRBD1 for D (6 bases). The CDR3 covers 16 residues. V lost 1 base to trimming and J lost 4 bases, with 11 bases between them. Germline CDR1 and CDR2: MGHRA and YSYEKL. CDR3 sequence: CASSQAMQGGANVLTF. As DNA, the CDR3 is TGCGCCAGCAGCCAAGCGATGCAGGGGGGGGCCAACGTCCTGACTTTC.

This clone was counted only a few times. The V call is TRBV10-3, the J call TRBJ2-1; D is perhaps TRBD1 (6 bases). V was clipped by 8 bases and J by 5 bases, with 13 bases between them. This CDR3 region has 13 residues. CDR1 is ENHRY and CDR2 is SYGVKD in the germline V gene. Here the CDR3 reads CAIQGRVDNEQFF. CDR3 bases: TGTGCCATCCAGGGGCGAGTCGACAATGAGCAGTTCTTC.

The chain recombines TRBV5-4 with TRBJ2-3, with TRBD2 matching 9 bases. The V gene end was trimmed by 5 bases and the J gene end by 2 bases; junction bases not matched to a gene: 6. The CDR3 consists of 15 residues. CDR1 SGHNT and CDR2 YYREEE come from the germline V gene (reference sequence). DNA for the CDR3: TGTGCCAGCAGTAGAAGCGGGAGGCTCACAGATACGCAGTATTTT. As protein: CASSRSGRLTDTQYF.

This clone has more than one count but fewer than ten. The V and J genes are TRBV14 and TRBJ2-7; D may be TRBD2 (5 bases). Germline V gene lookup returns CDR1 SGHDN and CDR2 FVKESK. V was cut by 4 bases and J by 7 bases, with 23 bases left in between. This CDR3 region has 16 residues. In DNA, the CDR3 is TGTGCCAGCAGCCCTAAAACCGACGGGATGGGTCGGGAGCAGTACTTC. Encoded protein: CASSPKTDGMGREQYF.

The CDR3 coding sequence is TGTGCCAGCAGCCAAGATCATACTAGCGGGAACCCCTACGAGCAGTACTTC. Its translation is CASSQDHTSGNPYEQYF. The chain joins TRBV4-2 to TRBJ2-7, with 10 bases lining up with TRBD2. The junction had 7 bases not matched to a gene; V was cut back by 0 bases and J by 2 bases. Looked up from germline, CDR1 is LGHNA and CDR2 is YNFKEQ. The CDR3 covers 17 residues.

In regard to this clone: Other nucleotide sequences from this sample produce the same CDR3. The chain recombines TRBV3-1 (or the pseudogene TRBV3-2) with TRBJ2-5, with 8 positions matching TRBD2. Trimming at V came to 1 base and at J to 5 bases, leaving 6 bases not matched to a gene. CDR1 LGHDT and CDR2 YNNKEL come from the germline V gene (reference sequence). The CDR3 has 15 residues. This chain's CDR3 is CASSQGSSGSETQYF. CDR3 bases: TGTGCCAGCAGCCAAGGGAGCAGCGGGAGCGAGACCCAGTACTTC.

V and J are TRBV9 and TRBJ1-5; a possible D gene is TRBD1 (5 bases). Trimming took off 0 bases at V and 7 bases at J, with 11 bases between the two ends. Germline V gives CDR1 SGDLS, CDR2 YYNGEE. There are 14 residues in the CDR3. CDR3 in amino acids: CASSVGSGRQPQHF. The CDR3 nucleotides read TGTGCCAGCAGCGTAGGGTCAGGGAGGCAGCCCCAGCATTTT.